One sample yielded the 21 T cell receptor beta chains listed below, sequenced in a study of shared clonotypes between healthy human individuals. Naive CD8 cells lacked CD45RO and underwent positive selection for CCR7, leaving out terminally differentiated effector memory CD45RA+ cells. Profiled with immunoSEQ multiplex PCR; TCRdb holds only in-frame clones, not every one. Counted here are around 600,000 clones, approximately 95% occurring once; the ten biggest clones make up over 0.09%. Sequencing input: naive CD8+ T cells sorted from blood. The receptors derive from a woman in her twenties or thirties in good health.

The rearrangement uses TRBV27 and TRBJ2-7; 7 bases align to TRBD2. The V gene's germline CDR1 is MNHEY and CDR2 SMNVEV (reference sequence). CDR3 size: 15 residues. V gave up 4 bases and J gave up 3 bases; unmatched junction bases: 9. This chain's CDR3 is CASSSSGDFIYEQYF. The CDR3, as DNA: TGTGCCAGCAGTTCCAGCGGGGACTTCATCTACGAGCAGTACTTC.

The rearrangement uses TRBV30 and TRBJ2-7, with D uncertain. The length of the CDR3 is 11 residues. The V gene lost 0 bases and the J gene lost 2 bases, with 2 bases spanning the gap. In germline, CDR1 is GTSNPN, CDR2 SVGIG (reference sequence). CDR3 amino acids: CAWSVAYEQYF. CDR3 DNA sequence: TGTGCCTGGAGTGTAGCCTACGAGCAGTACTTC. Drawing the rest from reference TRBV30 and TRBJ2-7, the complete variable domain is SQTIHQWPATLVQPVGSPLSLECTVEGTSNPNLYWYRQAAGRGLQLLFYSVGIGQISSEVPQNLSASRPQDRQFILSSKKLLLSDSGFYLCAWSVAYEQYFGPGTRLTVT.

This chain connects TRBV20-1 to TRBJ2-1; D is perhaps TRBD1 (6 bases). Germline V CDR1 and CDR2: DFQATT, SNEGSKA (reference sequence). V was shortened by 7 bases and J by 2 bases, with 6 bases between the two germline ends. This CDR3 has 11 amino acids. This CDR3 is CSGGPYNEQFF. CDR3 coding DNA: TGCAGTGGGGGGCCCTACAATGAGCAGTTCTTC.

This chain connects TRBV11-1 to TRBJ2-7; perhaps TRBD2 as D (6 bases). Germline V CDR1 and CDR2: SGHAT, FQDESV (reference sequence). The length of the CDR3 is 15 residues. The V and J ends lost 1 base and 2 bases respectively, with 12 bases between them. The CDR3 protein is CASSLDRDLPYEQYF. In DNA form, the CDR3 reads TGTGCCAGCAGCTTAGATCGGGACTTACCCTACGAGCAGTACTTC.

This clone was seen only once. The chain uses TRBV29-1 and TRBJ2-3, with D unclear. CDR3 size: 15 residues. Trimming shortened V by 5 bases and J by 2 bases, and 17 bases separated the two germline ends. Germline CDR1 and CDR2: SQVTM and ANQGSEA. The CDR3 DNA follows: TGCAGCGTTAAAAGCCTGTCCTCCGACACAGATACGCAGTATTTT. Its translation is CSVKSLSSDTDTQYF.

As DNA, the CDR3 is TGTGCCAGCAGAGACCCGGTGGACCAGGGAAACATTCAGTACTTC. This sequence encodes CASRDPVDQGNIQYF. The rearrangement joins TRBV2 to TRBJ2-4; D might be TRBD1 (5 bases). Per the germline V gene, CDR1 is SNHLY and CDR2 is FYNNEI. This CDR3 spans 15 amino acids. The V and J ends lost 6 bases and 6 bases respectively, with 18 bases between them.

V is TRBV2 and J is TRBJ2-7, with D perhaps assigned TRBD1 or TRBD2 (5 bases each). CDR1 is SNHLY, CDR2 FYNNEI, per germline. Trimming took 10 bases from V and 3 from J, leaving 16 bases between them. The CDR3 has 13 residues. CDR3 amino acids: CAIFRDLYYEQYF. For the CDR3, the DNA is TGTGCCATATTCCGGGACCTTTACTACGAGCAGTACTTC.

DNA of the CDR3: TGCGCCAGCAGCCAAGAGCGGGGACTCACAGATACGCAGTATTTT. Its translation is CASSQERGLTDTQYF. This sequence joins TRBV4-1 and TRBJ2-3, with a weak D call TRBD2 (6 bases). The CDR3 covers 15 residues. V lost 0 bases and J lost 2, with 9 bases in between. The V gene's germline CDR1 is MGHRA and CDR2 YSYEKL.

The chain combines TRBV5-8 with TRBJ2-7; D is possibly TRBD1 (6 bases). Germline V gene sequence: CDR1 SGHTS, CDR2 YDEGEE. This CDR3 comprises 18 residues. Trimming pared 0 bases from V and 6 bases from J, leaving 25 bases between. The CDR3 here is CASSLDDFGVQGSLEQYF. The CDR3 DNA reads as TGTGCCAGCAGCTTGGACGATTTTGGTGTACAGGGTTCACTCGAGCAGTACTTC.

This chain connects TRBV9 to TRBJ1-1; unclear D gene. Per germline, CDR1 SGDLS and CDR2 YYNGEE. The V end lost 2 bases, the J end lost 2 bases, and 13 bases lay between the germline ends. The CDR3 has 15 amino acids. Written as DNA, the CDR3 is TGTGCCAGCAGCGTGGGAGCGGGCCTTAACACTGAAGCTTTCTTT. This codes for CASSVGAGLNTEAFF. The full variable domain, with the rest looked up from reference TRBV9 and TRBJ1-1, is DSGVTQTPKHLITATGQRVTLRCSPRSGDLSVYWYQQSLDQGLQFLIQYYNGEERAKGNILERFSAQQFPDLHSELNLSSLELGDSALYFCASSVGAGLNTEAFFGQGTRLTVV.

The CDR3 sequence: CASSELNPGAGGHGYTF. In DNA form, the CDR3 reads TGTGCCAGCAGTGAACTAAACCCCGGGGCCGGGGGCCATGGCTACACCTTC. The chain has TRBV25-1 and TRBJ1-2; possibly TRBD1 for D (6 bases). This CDR3 contains 17 residues. Germline V gives CDR1 MGHDK, CDR2 SYGVNS. The germline V and J ends were trimmed by 2 bases and 6 bases, with 22 bases remaining between them.

The genes are TRBV13 and TRBJ2-7, with D perhaps TRBD2 (6 bases). The length of the CDR3 is 15 residues. From germline, CDR1 is PRHDT and CDR2 FYEKMQ (reference sequence). V lost 5 bases to trimming and J lost 2 bases, with 16 bases between them. CDR3 sequence (DNA): TGTGCCAGCAGCCAACCCTCGCGGGGAGCCTACGAGCAGTACTTC. This translates into CASSQPSRGAYEQYF.

The genes are TRBV4-2 and TRBJ2-2; TRBD2 agrees at 13 bases. J lost 0 bases, V lost 0 bases, and 1 base had no gene match. Germline lookup yields CDR1 LGHNA and CDR2 YNFKEQ. CDR3 length: 18 residues. The CDR3 DNA sequence: TGTGCCAGCAGCCAAGATGGGACTAGCGGGACGAACACCGGGGAGCTGTTTTTT. It translates to CASSQDGTSGTNTGELFF.

The chain links TRBV27 to TRBJ1-2; TRBD1 matches 7 bases. With 5 bases clipped from V and 13 bases from J, the junction kept 22 bases outside the gene matches. There are 16 residues in the CDR3. Germline CDR1 MNHEY, CDR2 SMNVEV (reference sequence). The CDR3 bases are TGTGCCAGCAGTCCTACATCGGAGCGTCTGACAGGGATTGGCACCTTC. Encoded protein: CASSPTSERLTGIGTF.

J is TRBJ2-1 and V is TRBV9, with TRBD2 matching 12 bases. The CDR3 covers 15 residues. CDR1 is SGDLS and CDR2 is YYNGEE in the germline V gene. Trimming took 3 bases from V and 7 from J; bases not matched to a gene: 5. The CDR3 DNA sequence: TGTGCCAGCAGCGCTCTAGCGGGAGGGTTAAATGAGCAGTTCTTC. Its protein is CASSALAGGLNEQFF.

This clone was found once. The chain recombines TRBV28 with TRBJ2-7; maybe TRBD2 (6 bases). CDR1 MDHEN and CDR2 SYDVKM come from the germline V gene. Trimming pared 5 bases from V and 5 bases from J, leaving 16 bases between. This CDR3 region has 14 residues. In nucleotides, the CDR3 is TGTGCCAGCAGTCACCGTGGGGGAGGAGACGAGCAGTACTTC. This translates into CASSHRGGGDEQYF.

This clone has just one count. The rearrangement uses TRBV7-2 and TRBJ2-2, with 10 bases aligning to TRBD1. J gave up 7 bases and V 6 bases, and 5 bases lay outside the gene matches. Germline values: CDR1 SGHTA, CDR2 FQGNSA. The CDR3 runs to 14 residues. This CDR3 reads CASSRDRGGGELFF. CDR3 in DNA: TGTGCCAGCAGTAGGGACAGGGGCGGCGGGGAGCTGTTTTTT.

The chain links TRBV28 to TRBJ2-3; D assignment may be TRBD1 or TRBD2 (5 bases each). The CDR3 covers 15 residues. Germline V gene data show CDR1 as MDHEN and CDR2 as SYDVKM. V was pared by 3 bases and J by 4 bases, with 14 bases between. The DNA of the CDR3 is TGTGCCAGCAGTTTGGGGGAGAATATGCCAGATACGCAGTATTTT. Translated, it gives CASSLGENMPDTQYF.

The chain is built from TRBV28 and TRBJ2-1, with D hard to call. The CDR3 sequence is 13 residues long. Per germline, CDR1 MDHEN and CDR2 SYDVKM. Trimming took 3 bases from V and 4 from J, leaving 7 bases between them. The CDR3: CASSLETYNEQFF. CDR3 in DNA: TGTGCCAGCAGTTTGGAAACATACAATGAGCAGTTCTTC. Full variable domain (missing parts from reference TRBV28 and TRBJ2-1): DVKVTQSSRYLVKRTGEKVFLECVQDMDHENMFWYRQDPGLGLRLIYFSYDVKMKEKGDIPEGYSVSREKKERFSLILESASTNQTSMYLCASSLETYNEQFFGPGTRLTVL.

This rearrangement joins TRBV9 to TRBJ2-1; D perhaps matches TRBD2 (5 bases). The V gene's germline CDR1 is SGDLS and CDR2 YYNGEE. V was trimmed by 3 bases and J by 11 bases, leaving 9 bases between them. This CDR3 has 11 residues. Here the CDR3 reads CASSASGKQFF. CDR3 nucleotides: TGTGCCAGCAGCGCCTCGGGGAAGCAGTTCTTC.

The genes are TRBV9 and TRBJ2-2; TRBD2 matches 7 bases. J was trimmed by 4 bases and V by 3 bases; bases with no gene match: 9. The CDR3 is 16 residues long. In germline, CDR1 is SGDLS, CDR2 YYNGEE. For the CDR3, the DNA is TGTGCCAGCAGCGGAGAGACTAGCCGAGGCACCGGGGAGCTGTTTTTT. Its translation is CASSGETSRGTGELFF.